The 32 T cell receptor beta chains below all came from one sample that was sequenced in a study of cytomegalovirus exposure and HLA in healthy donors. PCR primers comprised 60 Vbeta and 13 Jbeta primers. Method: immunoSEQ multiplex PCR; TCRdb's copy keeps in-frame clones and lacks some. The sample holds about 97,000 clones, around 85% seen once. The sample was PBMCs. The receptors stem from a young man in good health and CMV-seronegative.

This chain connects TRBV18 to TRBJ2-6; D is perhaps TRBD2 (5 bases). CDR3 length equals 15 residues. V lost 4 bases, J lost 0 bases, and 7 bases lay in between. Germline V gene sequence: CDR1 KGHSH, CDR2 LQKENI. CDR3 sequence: CASSRGSSGANVLTF. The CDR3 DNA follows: TGTGCCAGCTCACGAGGGAGCTCTGGGGCCAACGTCCTGACTTTC.

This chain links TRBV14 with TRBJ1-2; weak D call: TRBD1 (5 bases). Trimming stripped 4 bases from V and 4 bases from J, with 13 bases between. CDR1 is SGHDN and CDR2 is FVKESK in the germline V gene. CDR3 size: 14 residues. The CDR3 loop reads CASSPETGRYGYTF. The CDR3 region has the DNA TGTGCCAGCAGCCCGGAAACAGGTCGCTATGGCTACACCTTC.

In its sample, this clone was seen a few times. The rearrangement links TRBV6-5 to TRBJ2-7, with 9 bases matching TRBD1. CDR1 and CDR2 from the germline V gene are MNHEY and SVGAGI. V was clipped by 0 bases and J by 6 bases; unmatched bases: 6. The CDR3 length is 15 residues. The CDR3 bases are TGTGCCAGCAGTTACTCGGTGCGGGACAGGGCCGAGCAGTACTTC. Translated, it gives CASSYSVRDRAEQYF.

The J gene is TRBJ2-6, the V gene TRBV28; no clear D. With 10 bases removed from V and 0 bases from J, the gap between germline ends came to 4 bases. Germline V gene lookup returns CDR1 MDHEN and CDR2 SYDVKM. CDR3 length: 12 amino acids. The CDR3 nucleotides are TGTGCCACCCACTCTGGGGCCAACGTCCTGACTTTC. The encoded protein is CATHSGANVLTF.

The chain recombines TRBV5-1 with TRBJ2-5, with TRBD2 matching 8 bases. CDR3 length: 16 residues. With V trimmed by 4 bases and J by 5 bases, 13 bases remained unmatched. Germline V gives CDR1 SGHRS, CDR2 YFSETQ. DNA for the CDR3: TGCGCCAGCAGCCCGGCGGGACTAGGGGTTTTGGAGACCCAGTACTTC. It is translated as CASSPAGLGVLETQYF.

The DNA of the CDR3 is TGTGCCAGCCGGGCTAGCCCCCTCGAGCAGTACTTC. It yields the protein CASRASPLEQYF. This chain links TRBV7-9 with TRBJ2-7; tentative D call: TRBD2 (5 bases). The CDR3 totals 12 residues. Between the trimmed V and J ends, which lost 8 bases and 6 bases, there was a span of 14 bases. From germline, CDR1 is SEHNR and CDR2 FQNEAQ (reference sequence).

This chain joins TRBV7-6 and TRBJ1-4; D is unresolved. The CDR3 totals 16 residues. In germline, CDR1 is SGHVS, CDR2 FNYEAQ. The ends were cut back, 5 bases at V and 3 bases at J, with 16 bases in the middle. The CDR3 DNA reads TGTGCCAGCAGCCGGGTCGGGGAATGGCCTAATGAAAAACTGTTTTTT. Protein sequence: CASSRVGEWPNEKLFF.

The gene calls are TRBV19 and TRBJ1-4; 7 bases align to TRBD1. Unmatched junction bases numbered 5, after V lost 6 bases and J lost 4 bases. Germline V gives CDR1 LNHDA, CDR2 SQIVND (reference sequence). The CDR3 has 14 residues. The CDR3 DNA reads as TGTGCCAGTAGGCCGACAGGGCTTAATGAAAAACTGTTTTTT. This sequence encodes CASRPTGLNEKLFF.

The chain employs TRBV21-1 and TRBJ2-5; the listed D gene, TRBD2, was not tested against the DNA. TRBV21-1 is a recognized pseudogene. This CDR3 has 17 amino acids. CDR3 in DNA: TGTGCCAGCAGCCCCATGGCGCTAGCGGGAGGGTACGAGACCCAGTACTTC. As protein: CASSPMALAGGYETQYF.

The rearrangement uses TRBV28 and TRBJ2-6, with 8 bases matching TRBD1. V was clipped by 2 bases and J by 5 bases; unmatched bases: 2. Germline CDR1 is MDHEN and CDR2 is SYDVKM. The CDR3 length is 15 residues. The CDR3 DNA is TGTGCCAGCAGTTTAGACAGGGGCTGGGCCAACGTCCTGACTTTC. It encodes CASSLDRGWANVLTF.

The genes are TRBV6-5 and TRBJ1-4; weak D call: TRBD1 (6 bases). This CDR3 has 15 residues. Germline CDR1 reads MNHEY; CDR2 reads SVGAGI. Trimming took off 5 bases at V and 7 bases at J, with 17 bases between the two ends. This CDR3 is CASSRTTGSSEKLFF. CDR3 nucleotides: TGTGCCAGCAGTAGGACGACAGGTTCGAGTGAAAAACTGTTTTTT.

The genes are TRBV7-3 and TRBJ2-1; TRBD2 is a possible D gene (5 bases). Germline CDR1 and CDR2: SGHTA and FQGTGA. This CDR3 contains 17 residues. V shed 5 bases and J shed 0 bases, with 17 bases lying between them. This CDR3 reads CASSALTASGSYNEQFF. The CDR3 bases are TGTGCCAGCAGCGCCCTGACTGCCAGCGGCTCCTACAATGAGCAGTTCTTC.

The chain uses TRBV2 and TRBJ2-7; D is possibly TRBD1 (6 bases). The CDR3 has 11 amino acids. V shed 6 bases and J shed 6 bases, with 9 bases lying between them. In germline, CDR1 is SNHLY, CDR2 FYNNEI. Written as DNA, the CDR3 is TGTGCCAGCAGGAGGGGGTCCGAGCAGTACTTC. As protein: CASRRGSEQYF.

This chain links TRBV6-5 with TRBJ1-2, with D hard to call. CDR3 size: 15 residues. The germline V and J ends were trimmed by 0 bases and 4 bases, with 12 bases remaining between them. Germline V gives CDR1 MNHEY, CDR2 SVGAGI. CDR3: CASSYSFRGTYGYTF. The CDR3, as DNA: TGTGCCAGCAGTTACTCTTTTCGGGGAACCTATGGCTACACCTTC.

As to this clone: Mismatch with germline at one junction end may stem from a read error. The CDR3: CASSLEGALETQYF. The CDR3 nucleotides are TGTGCTAGCAGCTTAGAGGGAGCTTTGGAGACCCAGTACTTC. The J gene is TRBJ2-5, the V gene TRBV7-7, with D perhaps TRBD2 (5 bases). The CDR3 runs 14 residues. Germline V gene data show CDR1 as SSHAT and CDR2 as FNYEAQ (reference sequence).

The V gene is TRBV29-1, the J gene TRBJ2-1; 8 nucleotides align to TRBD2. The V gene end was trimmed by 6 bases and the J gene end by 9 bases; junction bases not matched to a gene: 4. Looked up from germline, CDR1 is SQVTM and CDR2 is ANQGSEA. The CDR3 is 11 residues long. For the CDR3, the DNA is TGCAGCGTAGCGGGAGTAAGTGAGCAGTTCTTC. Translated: CSVAGVSEQFF.

The DNA for the CDR3 is TGTGCCAGCAGCCCCGGGGTGGAGGCCAGCTCCTACGAGCAGTACTTC. Its protein product is CASSPGVEASSYEQYF. The genes are TRBV5-4 and TRBJ2-7; a weak D match, TRBD2 (5 bases). CDR1 and CDR2 (germline): SGHNT, YYREEE (reference sequence). V lost 4 bases and J 0 bases, leaving 17 bases between the germline ends. CDR3 length: 16 amino acids.

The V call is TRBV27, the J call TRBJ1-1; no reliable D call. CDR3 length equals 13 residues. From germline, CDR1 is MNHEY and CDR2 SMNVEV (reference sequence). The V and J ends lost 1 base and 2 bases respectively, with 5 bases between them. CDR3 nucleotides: TGTGCCAGCAGTTTATGGGCAAACACTGAAGCTTTCTTT. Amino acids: CASSLWANTEAFF.

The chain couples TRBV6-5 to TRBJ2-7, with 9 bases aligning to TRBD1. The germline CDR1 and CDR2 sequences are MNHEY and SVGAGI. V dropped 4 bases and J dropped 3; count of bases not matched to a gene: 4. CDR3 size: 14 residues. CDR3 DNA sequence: TGTGCCAGCAGTTCCGGGACAGGGAGCTACGAGCAGTACTTC. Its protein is CASSSGTGSYEQYF.

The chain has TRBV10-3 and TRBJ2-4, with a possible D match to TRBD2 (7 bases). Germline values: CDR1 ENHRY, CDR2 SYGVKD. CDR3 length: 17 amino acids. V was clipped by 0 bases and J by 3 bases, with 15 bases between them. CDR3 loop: CAISESGGPTVKNIQYF. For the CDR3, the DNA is TGTGCCATCAGTGAGTCCGGGGGGCCGACGGTCAAAAACATTCAGTACTTC.

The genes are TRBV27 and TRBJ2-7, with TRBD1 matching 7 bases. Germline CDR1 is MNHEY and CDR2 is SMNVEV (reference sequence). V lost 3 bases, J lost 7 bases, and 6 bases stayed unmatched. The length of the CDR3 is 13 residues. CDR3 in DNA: TGTGCCAGCAGTTTCCGAACAGGGGATGAGCAGTACTTC. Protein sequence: CASSFRTGDEQYF.

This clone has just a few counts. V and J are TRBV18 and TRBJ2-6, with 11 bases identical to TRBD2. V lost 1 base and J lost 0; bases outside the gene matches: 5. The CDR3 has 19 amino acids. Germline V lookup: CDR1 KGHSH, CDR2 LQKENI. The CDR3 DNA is TGTGCCAGCTCACCACAACTAGCGGGGGCCCACTCTGGGGCCAACGTCCTGACTTTC. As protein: CASSPQLAGAHSGANVLTF.

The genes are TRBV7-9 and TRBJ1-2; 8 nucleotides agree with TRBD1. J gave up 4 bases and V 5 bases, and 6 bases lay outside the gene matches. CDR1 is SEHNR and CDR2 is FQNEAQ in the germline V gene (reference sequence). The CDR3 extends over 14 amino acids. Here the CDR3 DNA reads TGTGCCAGCAGCCGACAGGGGCTCAGCTATGGCTACACCTTC. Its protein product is CASSRQGLSYGYTF.

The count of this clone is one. CDR3 region: CASSASGRGGLYEQYF. The CDR3, as DNA: TGTGCCAGCAGCGCTTCGGGTCGGGGGGGCCTCTACGAGCAGTACTTC. This chain joins TRBV9 and TRBJ2-7; 8 nucleotides align to TRBD2. The germline V gene has CDR1 SGDLS and CDR2 YYNGEE. With 3 bases clipped from V and 3 bases from J, the junction kept 11 bases outside the gene matches. CDR3 size: 16 residues.

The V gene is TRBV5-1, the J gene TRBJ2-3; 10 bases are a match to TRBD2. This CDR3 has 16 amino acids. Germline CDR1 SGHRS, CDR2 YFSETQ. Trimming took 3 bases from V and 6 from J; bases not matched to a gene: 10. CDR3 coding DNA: TGCGCCAGCAGCTCGCAGGGCCTAGCGGGGGCGGATACGCAGTATTTT. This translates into CASSSQGLAGADTQYF.

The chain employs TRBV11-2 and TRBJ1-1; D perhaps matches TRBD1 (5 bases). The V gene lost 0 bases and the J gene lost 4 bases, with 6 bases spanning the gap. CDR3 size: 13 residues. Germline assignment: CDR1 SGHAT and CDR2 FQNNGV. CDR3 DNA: TGTGCCAGCAGCTTAGATAGGGGCACTGAAGCTTTCTTT. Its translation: CASSLDRGTEAFF.

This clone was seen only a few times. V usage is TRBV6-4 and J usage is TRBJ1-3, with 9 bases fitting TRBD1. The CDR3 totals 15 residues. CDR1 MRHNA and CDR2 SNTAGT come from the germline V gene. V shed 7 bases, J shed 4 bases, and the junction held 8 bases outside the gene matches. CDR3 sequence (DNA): TGTGCCAGCAATTGGACAGGGGCGAACGGAAACACCATATATTTT. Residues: CASNWTGANGNTIYF.

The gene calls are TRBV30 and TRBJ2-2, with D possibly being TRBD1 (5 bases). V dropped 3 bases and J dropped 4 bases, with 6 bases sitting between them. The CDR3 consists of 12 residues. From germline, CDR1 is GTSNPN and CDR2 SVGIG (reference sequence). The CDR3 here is CAWRQGTGELFF. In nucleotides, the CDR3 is TGTGCCTGGAGGCAGGGCACCGGGGAGCTGTTTTTT.

The CDR3 DNA sequence: TGCGCCAGCAGATGGGCTAGCGGGAGTTTTGAGCAGTACTTC. Its protein is CASRWASGSFEQYF. The chain has TRBV5-1 and TRBJ2-5, with 10 positions matching TRBD2. Germline CDR1 is SGHRS and CDR2 is YFSETQ. This CDR3 comprises 14 residues. V was clipped by 5 bases and J by 11 bases; unmatched bases: 12.

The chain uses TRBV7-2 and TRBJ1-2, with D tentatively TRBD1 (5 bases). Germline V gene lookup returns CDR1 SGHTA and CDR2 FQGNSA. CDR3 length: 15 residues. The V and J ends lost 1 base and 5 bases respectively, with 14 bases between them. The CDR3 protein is CASSLGVRGGYGYTF. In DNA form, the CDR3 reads TGTGCCAGCAGCTTAGGAGTAAGGGGAGGTTATGGCTACACCTTC.

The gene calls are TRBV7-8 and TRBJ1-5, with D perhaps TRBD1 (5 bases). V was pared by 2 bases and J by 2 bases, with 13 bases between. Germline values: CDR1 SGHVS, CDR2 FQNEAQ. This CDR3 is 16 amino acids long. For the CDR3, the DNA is TGTGCCAGCAGCTTATCTGGGGCGTGGGGCAATCAGCCCCAGCATTTT. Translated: CASSLSGAWGNQPQHF.

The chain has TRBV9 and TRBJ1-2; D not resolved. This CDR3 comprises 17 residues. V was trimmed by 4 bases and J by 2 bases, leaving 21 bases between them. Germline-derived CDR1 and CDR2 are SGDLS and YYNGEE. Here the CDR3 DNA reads TGTGCCAGCAGCACTCCCGGACGGGGATTACAAAACTATGGCTACACCTTC. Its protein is CASSTPGRGLQNYGYTF.